These T cell receptor beta chains were read from a single sample in a study of T cell repertoires in cytomegalovirus infection. One entry per CDR3 protein, called by TCRdb with MiXCR from the reads. The sample shows a few hundred thousand distinct CDR3 sequences, 15% to 20% of them seen only once. Sequencing was carried out using PBMCs. The source is a human donor in good health (CMV status not recorded). Some clones in this sample may be carry-over from other donors' samples. Both conserved end residues are part of each CDR3. The D gene is left open where the match is weak. Expanded clones are given a class, and other clones once, few, many or no size at all.

>.|TRBJ2-5|TRBV20-1|.
CSARDRVLPETQYF
TGCAGTGCTAGAGATCGGGTCTTACCAGAGACCCAGTACTTC
>.|TRBJ1-3|TRBV29-1|few
CSVESSTPSRPGNTIYF
TGCAGCGTTGAATCCTCAACCCCTAGCCGTCCAGGAAACACCATATATTTT
>.|TRBJ1-1|TRBV6-2/TRBV6-3|few
CASSSPGRTAYTEAFF
TGTGCCAGCAGTTCCCCAGGAAGGACAGCCTACACTGAAGCTTTCTTT
>.|TRBJ2-1|TRBV7-2|many
CASSLKASSYNEQFF
TGTGCCAGCAGCCTAAAAGCGAGCTCCTACAATGAGCAGTTCTTC
>.|TRBJ1-1|TRBV24-1|many
CATSDLGGNTEAFF
TGTGCCACCAGTGATTTGGGAGGGAACACTGAAGCTTTCTTT
>.|TRBJ2-2|TRBV7-6|many
CATRWLGNTGELFF
TGTGCCACCCGCTGGCTAGGCAATACCGGGGAGCTGTTTTTT
>.|TRBJ2-5|TRBV7-2|many
CASTWGPGTQYF
TGTGCCAGCACTTGGGGACCCGGGACCCAGTACTTC
>TRBD1|TRBJ2-3|TRBV20-1|few
CSVVRDRDTDTQYF
TGCAGTGTCGTGCGGGACAGGGACACAGATACGCAGTATTTT
>.|TRBJ1-3|TRBV7-9|many
CASSLRSSGNTIYF
TGTGCCAGCAGCTTACGCAGCTCTGGAAACACCATATATTTT
>.|TRBJ1-1|TRBV6-1|.
CASSKSQEKAFF
TGTGCCAGCAGTAAAAGCCAGGAAAAAGCTTTCTTT
>.|TRBJ1-1|TRBV7-9|many
CATFRGRGNTEAFF
TGTGCCACATTTCGGGGGAGGGGGAACACTGAAGCTTTCTTT
>TRBD2|TRBJ2-3|TRBV4-1|.
CASSLVGLAGTDTQYF
TGCGCCAGCAGCCTCGTAGGACTAGCGGGAACAGATACGCAGTATTTT
>.|TRBJ2-2|TRBV6-5|.
CASSYALSTGELFF
TGTGCCAGCAGTTACGCGTTATCCACCGGGGAGCTGTTTTTT
>.|TRBJ1-1|TRBV3-1|.
CASSRRSTEAFF
TGTGCCAGCAGCCGCCGGAGCACTGAAGCTTTCTTT
>.|TRBJ1-5|TRBV19|.
CASIRFGAYFSNQPQHF
TGTGCCAGTATTCGGTTTGGGGCCTATTTTAGCAATCAGCCCCAGCATTTT
>TRBD2|TRBJ2-3|TRBV7-6|many
CASSLVAGGITDTQYF
TGTGCCAGCAGCTTAGTGGCGGGAGGCATCACAGATACGCAGTATTTT
>.|TRBJ2-7|TRBV7-2|.
CASSLFATSYEQYF
TGTGCCAGCAGCTTATTCGCTACCTCCTACGAGCAGTACTTC
>TRBD2|TRBJ2-3|TRBV29-1|.
CSVGSSGISDTQYF
TGCAGCGTTGGTAGTAGCGGGATCTCAGATACGCAGTATTTT
>TRBD1|TRBJ1-1|TRBV4-1|many
CASSQPDRDLMNTEAFF
TGCGCCAGCAGCCAACCGGACAGGGATCTCATGAACACTGAAGCTTTCTTT
>.|TRBJ2-3|TRBV10-3|.
CAISESRADTQYF
TGTGCCATCAGTGAGTCGAGGGCAGATACGCAGTATTTT
>.|TRBJ1-5|TRBV12-3/TRBV12-4|few
CASSFNRDQPQHF
TGTGCCAGCAGTTTTAACCGTGATCAGCCCCAGCATTTT
>TRBD1|TRBJ1-2|TRBV6-1|many
CAISGTGGNYGYTF
TGTGCCATCTCCGGGACAGGAGGGAACTATGGCTACACCTTC
>.|TRBJ1-5|TRBV6-1|.
CASRFGDSNQPQHF
TGTGCCAGCCGTTTCGGGGACAGCAATCAGCCCCAGCATTTT
>.|TRBJ2-7|TRBV7-2|many
CASSFTGTYEQYF
TGTGCCAGCAGCTTCACGGGTACCTACGAGCAGTACTTC
>.|TRBJ1-1|TRBV7-2|many
CASSPAGRAEAFF
TGTGCCAGCAGCCCCGCGGGAAGAGCTGAAGCTTTCTTT